This TCR beta chain was captured by sequencing in a study of cytomegalovirus exposure and HLA in healthy donors. This CDR3 is built from 14 residues. Looked up from germline, CDR1 is SEHNR and CDR2 is FQNEAQ (reference sequence). The J segment lost 8 bases and the V segment lost 2 bases, leaving 7 bases of the junction unmatched. Amplification used 60 Vbeta primers and 13 Jbeta primers. Sequencing used immunoSEQ multiplex PCR; TCRdb keeps in-frame clones, though not all of them. The sample includes around 150,000 clones, around 83% seen only once; the top ten take around 8%. General study points: TCR beta sequences reportedly predicted the HLA-A and HLA-B alleles of most subjects accurately. In a later analysis, productive TCRs from donors in an Asian-associated ancestry cluster reportedly carried fewer N-insertions than the cohort mean. HLA alleles were associated with 15,000 to 20,000 TCR beta sequences in a later analysis at 0.05 false discovery rate.

Regarding this clone: Its target is unknown.

The clonotype was recovered from a male donor in good health and CMV-seropositive. This sequence joins TRBV7-9 and TRBJ1-1; 8 nucleotides match TRBD1. Material: PBMCs. CDR3 loop: CASSLMAGGLEAFF. The DNA of the CDR3 is TGTGCCAGCAGCTTAATGGCAGGGGGCTTGGAAGCTTTCTTT.